One and the same sample provided the 13 T cell receptor beta chains below, sequenced in a study of T cell clones after liver transplantation. Using immunoSEQ multiplex PCR, the repertoire was profiled, and TCRdb retains in-frame clones only, with some absent. The data show tens of thousands of clones, 90% seen once. Source: CD4+ T cells from blood, taken before liver transplant. The receptors were gathered from a human donor who received a liver transplant.

By sample fraction, this clone is medium-sized. This chain links TRBV4-3 with TRBJ2-1; D is unresolved. CDR1 and CDR2 (germline): LGHNA, YSLEER. This CDR3 spans 13 amino acids. Trimming removed 0 bases at V and 11 bases at J, with 11 bases between. DNA for the CDR3: TGCGCCAGCAGCCAAGAAACGGCTAGTCAGCAGTTCTTC. Translated: CASSQETASQQFF.

The CDR3 DNA is TGCGCCAGCAGCTTGGGTGGGGTAGGGGACGAGCAGTACTTC. Its protein product is CASSLGGVGDEQYF. The chain recombines TRBV5-1 with TRBJ2-7; a possible D gene is TRBD1 (5 bases). The CDR3 covers 14 residues. Looked up from germline, CDR1 is SGHRS and CDR2 is YFSETQ. Trimming stripped 0 bases from V and 5 bases from J, with 12 bases between.

This clone was seen only a few times. The CDR3 is CASNLPGGLAERRTNEQFF. CDR3 nucleotide sequence: TGTGCCAGCAACCTACCCGGGGGACTAGCGGAGCGAAGGACCAATGAGCAGTTCTTC. The rearrangement links TRBV7-8 to TRBJ2-1; 11 nucleotides align to TRBD2. Germline CDR1 is SGHVS and CDR2 is FQNEAQ. CDR3 length: 19 amino acids. With V trimmed by 7 bases and J by 6 bases, 20 bases remained unmatched.

V gene TRBV5-1 combines with J gene TRBJ1-3; D possibly corresponds to TRBD1 (6 bases). Germline CDR1 SGHRS, CDR2 YFSETQ. This CDR3 spans 18 amino acids. Trimming left V 1 base short and J 0 bases short, with 17 bases between. The DNA for the CDR3 is TGCGCCAGCAGCTTGAGGGCAGCGGGGGGCTCCTCTGGAAACACCATATATTTT. Protein product: CASSLRAAGGSSGNTIYF.

V and J are TRBV5-1 and TRBJ2-7; possible D gene TRBD1, 7 bases. The CDR3 consists of 18 residues. CDR1 and CDR2 (germline): SGHRS, YFSETQ. Deletions cut 1 base from V and 0 bases from J, with 20 bases between. The CDR3 sequence: CASSLWAGGQSTSYEQYF. The CDR3 DNA reads as TGCGCCAGCAGCTTGTGGGCCGGGGGACAGTCCACCTCCTACGAGCAGTACTTC. The variable domain in full, with the rest retrieved from reference TRBV5-1 and TRBJ2-7, is KAGVTQTPRYLIKTRGQQVTLSCSPISGHRSVSWYQQTPGQGLQFLFEYFSETQRNKGNFPGRFSGRQFSNSRSEMNVSTLELGDSALYLCASSLWAGGQSTSYEQYFGPGTRLTVT.

The CDR3 nucleotides read TGTGCCAGCCGAGACCCGGGGAGCACTGAAGCTTTCTTT. Its protein is CASRDPGSTEAFF. The V gene is TRBV6-6, the J gene TRBJ1-1; no clear D gene. With 8 bases removed from V and 4 bases from J, the gap between germline ends came to 14 bases. This CDR3 has 13 residues. Germline CDR1 and CDR2: MNHNY and SVGAGI (reference sequence).

V gene TRBV19 combines with J gene TRBJ2-5, with D perhaps matching TRBD1 (5 bases). Germline lookup yields CDR1 LNHDA and CDR2 SQIVND (reference sequence). There are 15 residues in the CDR3. V lost 2 bases and J 2 bases, leaving 12 bases between the germline ends. The DNA for the CDR3 is TGTGCCAGTAGTATACAGGGTGGATTTCAAGAGACCCAGTACTTC. Protein sequence: CASSIQGGFQETQYF.

The table lists this clone with a count of one. This chain uses TRBV5-1 with TRBJ2-7; no reliable D call. The CDR3 is 14 residues long. Per the germline V gene, CDR1 is SGHRS and CDR2 is YFSETQ. Trimming cost V 0 bases and J 2 bases, with 9 bases left between them. This CDR3 is CASSLGLPTYEQYF. CDR3 DNA: TGCGCCAGCAGCTTGGGCCTACCCACCTACGAGCAGTACTTC.

The genes are TRBV12-2 and TRBJ2-2. TRBV12-2 has pseudogene status. The CDR3 is 16 residues long. The CDR3 region has the DNA TGTGCAAGTCGCTCCACCCGCAGCTTTAACACCGGGGAGCTGTTTTTT. Encoded protein: CASRSTRSFNTGELFF.

This clone was seen a single time. The chain recombines TRBV6-5 with TRBJ1-4; unclear D gene. V lost 3 bases and J lost 6, with 11 bases in between. Germline assignment: CDR1 MNHEY and CDR2 SVGAGI. CDR3 length: 14 amino acids. CDR3 region: CASSYRTGDEKLFF. As DNA, the CDR3 is TGTGCCAGCAGTTATAGAACTGGGGATGAAAAACTGTTTTTT.

The rearrangement joins TRBV6-4 to TRBJ1-2; no firm D call. The V and J ends lost 0 bases and 2 bases respectively, with 13 bases between them. The CDR3 extends over 16 amino acids. Germline CDR1 is MRHNA and CDR2 is SNTAGT. CDR3 residues: CASSDSNLGGNYGYTF. CDR3 nucleotides: TGTGCCAGCAGTGACTCAAATTTGGGCGGGAACTATGGCTACACCTTC.

The V and J genes are TRBV7-6 and TRBJ2-1, with 13 bases that match TRBD2. The CDR3 has 15 residues. Germline CDR1 and CDR2: SGHVS and FNYEAQ. Trimming cost V 1 base and J 10 bases; bases outside gene matches: 4. In nucleotides, the CDR3 is TGTGCCAGCAGCTTAGGACTAGCGGGAGGAGGGGAGCAGTTCTTC. Translating it yields CASSLGLAGGGEQFF.

This clone occurred a few times. The gene calls are TRBV19 and TRBJ2-7, with D possibly matching TRBD2 (6 bases). Per germline, CDR1 LNHDA and CDR2 SQIVND (reference sequence). Trimming stripped 2 bases from V and 2 bases from J, with 19 bases between. There are 17 residues in the CDR3. The CDR3 loop is CASSIRVGGLVTYEQYF. The CDR3 DNA reads as TGTGCCAGTAGTATAAGGGTTGGAGGGCTAGTCACCTACGAGCAGTACTTC.